This T cell receptor beta chain is drawn from a study of identical twins. Study conclusions and caveats: Clonotypes of the beta chain that were abundant in cord blood carried fewer insertions (memory repertoires showed none). Recombination models fit unrelated individuals' TCR alpha sharing but underestimated twins'.

This clonotype was observed at least ten times. The target antigen is unknown. MiXCR was run by TCRdb on the 5' RACE reads, yielding one entry per CDR3 protein. The sample contains about 280,000 distinct CDR3 sequences, about 8.3% of which appear only once. This CDR3 contains 14 residues. Trimming stripped 0 bases from V and 10 bases from J, with 14 bases between. Germline CDR1 reads SGHRS; CDR2 reads YFSETQ. The data also belong to a second study, concerning yellow fever vaccine responses in identical twins. That work contributes: The T cell response to vaccination in identical twins was reportedly partly convergent and partly personalized.

The specimen sequenced was memory (CD45RO+) T cells sorted from blood. The receptor was isolated from a woman aged 18-29 years in good health. V usage is TRBV5-1 and J usage is TRBJ2-4; the D call may be TRBD1 or TRBD2 (5 bases each). In DNA form, the CDR3 reads TGCGCCAGCAGCTTGGAAGGGACCTCCCCAATTCAGTACTTC. Translation: CASSLEGTSPIQYF. Full variable domain (remainder filled in from reference TRBV5-1 and TRBJ2-4): KAGVTQTPRYLIKTRGQQVTLSCSPISGHRSVSWYQQTPGQGLQFLFEYFSETQRNKGNFPGRFSGRQFSNSRSEMNVSTLELGDSALYLCASSLEGTSPIQYFGAGTRLSVL.